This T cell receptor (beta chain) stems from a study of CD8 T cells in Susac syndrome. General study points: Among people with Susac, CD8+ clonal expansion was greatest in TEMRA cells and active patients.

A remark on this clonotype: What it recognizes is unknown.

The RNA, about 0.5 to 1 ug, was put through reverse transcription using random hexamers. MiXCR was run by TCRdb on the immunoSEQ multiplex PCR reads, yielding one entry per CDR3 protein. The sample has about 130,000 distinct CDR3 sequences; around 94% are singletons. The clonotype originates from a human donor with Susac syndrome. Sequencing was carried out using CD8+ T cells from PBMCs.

The CDR3 nucleotides are TGTGCCAGCAGGGATCCCGGAGTTGGCTACACCTTC. It yields the protein CASRDPGVGYTF. V and J are TRBV6-1 and TRBJ1-2; the D is unclear. The CDR3 contains 12 residues. Trimming removed 6 bases at V and 7 bases at J, with 12 bases between. CDR1 is MNHNS and CDR2 is SASEGT in the germline V gene.